This passage covers 28 T cell receptor beta chains from one sample sequenced in a study of T cells after yellow fever vaccination. MiXCR was run by TCRdb on the 5' RACE reads, yielding one entry per CDR3 protein. The sample carries roughly 260,000 distinct CDR3 sequences, over 10% recorded once. Sequencing was performed on CD4+ T cells sorted from PBMCs, taken 45 days after the yellow fever booster vaccination. Every receptor here comes from a man in his thirties or forties who received the YFV17D yellow fever vaccine.

V is TRBV28 and J is TRBJ2-7; 7 bases are shared with TRBD2. The ends lost 8 bases at V and 6 bases at J; junction bases unmatched: 13. This CDR3 has 14 amino acids. The germline V gene encodes CDR1 MDHEN and CDR2 SYDVKM. The CDR3 sequence is CASAIRLAVLEQYF. The DNA of the CDR3 is TGTGCCAGCGCCATAAGGCTAGCGGTCCTCGAGCAGTACTTC. The full variable domain, rest sourced from reference TRBV28 and TRBJ2-7, is DVKVTQSSRYLVKRTGEKVFLECVQDMDHENMFWYRQDPGLGLRLIYFSYDVKMKEKGDIPEGYSVSREKKERFSLILESASTNQTSMYLCASAIRLAVLEQYFGPGTRLTVT.

This clonotype was seen a few times. The chain carries TRBV4-3 and TRBJ2-5; D not resolved. Germline V gene data show CDR1 as LGHNA and CDR2 as YSLEER. V was clipped by 3 bases and J by 2 bases, with 13 bases between them. The CDR3 has 15 amino acids. The CDR3 protein is CASSHGIVHQETQYF. CDR3 DNA sequence: TGCGCCAGCAGCCATGGTATCGTCCATCAAGAGACCCAGTACTTC.

CDR3 sequence: CASSQFNRGTEAFF. The CDR3 region has the DNA TGTGCCAGCAGCCAGTTCAACAGGGGCACTGAAGCTTTCTTT. The chain employs TRBV3-1 and TRBJ1-1; 7 bases agree with TRBD1. Trimming cost V 3 bases and J 4 bases; bases outside gene matches: 5. Germline loops: CDR1 LGHDT, CDR2 YNNKEL (reference sequence). This CDR3 contains 14 residues.

A few counts support this clonotype. The J gene is TRBJ1-5, the V gene TRBV5-1; D unresolved. CDR3 length: 14 amino acids. Trimming took off 6 bases at V and 3 bases at J, with 13 bases between the two ends. Germline V gene data show CDR1 as SGHRS and CDR2 as YFSETQ. CDR3 DNA: TGCGCCAGCACTACAGCGAACCTCAATCAGCCCCAGCATTTT. Its protein product is CASTTANLNQPQHF.

This clonotype was counted only a few times. The chain employs TRBV19 and TRBJ2-1; D perhaps matches TRBD2 (6 bases). Between the trimmed V and J ends, which lost 6 bases and 1 base, there was a span of 10 bases. Germline-derived CDR1 and CDR2 are LNHDA and SQIVND (reference sequence). The CDR3 is 14 amino acids. This CDR3 reads CASRAGSSYNEQFF. CDR3 bases: TGTGCCAGTAGAGCGGGCAGTTCCTACAATGAGCAGTTCTTC.

This clonotype was counted between two and nine times. V gene TRBV5-4 combines with J gene TRBJ2-6; TRBD1 aligns across 7 bases. The ends lost 3 bases at V and 4 bases at J; junction bases unmatched: 13. Germline values: CDR1 SGHNT, CDR2 YYREEE (reference sequence). The CDR3 consists of 18 residues. The CDR3 DNA follows: TGTGCCAGCAGCTCTCGATTCAACACAGGGGACGGGGCCAACGTCCTGACTTTC. Its protein product is CASSSRFNTGDGANVLTF. Full variable domain (outside the CDR3, taken from reference TRBV5-4 and TRBJ2-6): ETGVTQSPTHLIKTRGQQVTLRCSSQSGHNTVSWYQQALGQGPQFIFQYYREEENGRGNFPPRFSGLQFPNYSSELNVNALELDDSALYLCASSSRFNTGDGANVLTFGAGSRLTVL.

J is TRBJ2-5 and V is TRBV7-2; possibly TRBD1 for D (6 bases). V dropped 4 bases and J dropped 1 base, with 16 bases sitting between them. This CDR3 is 16 amino acids long. From germline, CDR1 is SGHTA and CDR2 FQGNSA. CDR3 nucleotide sequence: TGTGCCAGCAGCTCTCGTCTCAGGGGCCTCCAAGAGACCCAGTACTTC. This gives the protein CASSSRLRGLQETQYF.

This clonotype was observed many times. The V call is TRBV7-6, the J call TRBJ2-1; 7 bases match TRBD2. CDR3 length equals 16 residues. Trimming at V came to 4 bases and at J to 5 bases, leaving 11 bases not matched to a gene. The germline V gene encodes CDR1 SGHVS and CDR2 FNYEAQ. The CDR3 coding sequence is TGTGCCAGCAGCTACCGAGTGGCGGGAGCTAACAATGAGCAGTTCTTC. Translated, it gives CASSYRVAGANNEQFF.

V is TRBV9 and J is TRBJ1-1; 10 bases align to TRBD1. V trimming: 4 bases; J trimming: 3 bases; junction bases outside the gene matches: 3. CDR3 length: 14 residues. CDR1 and CDR2 (germline): SGDLS, YYNGEE. CDR3 region: CASSKGTGDTEAFF. The CDR3 region has the DNA TGTGCCAGCAGCAAGGGGACAGGGGACACTGAAGCTTTCTTT.

This clonotype was detected a few times. The rearrangement uses TRBV4-3 and TRBJ2-5; 9 bases are shared with TRBD1. The V gene end was trimmed by 2 bases and the J gene end by 4 bases; junction bases not matched to a gene: 5. Germline CDR1 is LGHNA and CDR2 is YSLEER. The CDR3 is 15 amino acids. This CDR3 reads CASSQIQGAGETQYF. In nucleotides, the CDR3 is TGCGCCAGCAGCCAAATACAGGGGGCAGGAGAGACCCAGTACTTC.

In this sample, this clonotype turned up a few times. The chain links TRBV10-3 to TRBJ2-7, with D perhaps TRBD2 (6 bases). The CDR3 is 16 residues long. Germline V gene lookup returns CDR1 ENHRY and CDR2 SYGVKD. The germline V and J ends were trimmed by 4 bases and 2 bases, with 18 bases remaining between them. The CDR3 region is CAISAVPGRVTYEQYF. CDR3 sequence (DNA): TGTGCCATCAGTGCTGTTCCCGGGAGAGTGACCTACGAGCAGTACTTC.

This clonotype was detected a few times. This sequence joins TRBV7-2 and TRBJ2-7; no definite D call. CDR3 size: 13 residues. Germline CDR1 reads SGHTA; CDR2 reads FQGNSA. V was pared by 0 bases and J by 2 bases, with 5 bases between. Written as DNA, the CDR3 is TGTGCCAGCAGCTTAGCCAGCACCTACGAGCAGTACTTC. Its protein product is CASSLASTYEQYF.

This clonotype showed up many times. V gene TRBV24-1 combines with J gene TRBJ2-7, with D hard to call. This CDR3 is built from 12 residues. Trimming pared 2 bases from V and 3 bases from J, leaving 4 bases between. The V gene's germline CDR1 is KGHDR and CDR2 SFDVKD. CDR3 region: CATSDSSYEQYF. Written as DNA, the CDR3 is TGTGCCACCAGTGATTCTAGCTACGAGCAGTACTTC.

This clonotype occurred a few times. The CDR3 sequence: CSEGVSSYNEQFF. As DNA, the CDR3 is TGTTCAGAAGGTGTAAGCTCCTACAATGAGCAGTTCTTC. The chain employs TRBV7-2 and TRBJ2-1; D ambiguous. From germline, CDR1 is SGHTA and CDR2 FQGNSA. The CDR3 spans 13 residues.

This clonotype was picked up many times. This chain uses TRBV11-2 with TRBJ2-1; 15 nucleotides line up with TRBD2. The V gene's germline CDR1 is SGHAT and CDR2 FQNNGV. This CDR3 has 20 amino acids. Trimming at V came to 4 bases and at J to 0 bases, leaving 10 bases not matched to a gene. CDR3 bases: TGTGCCAGCAGCTCGCGGACTAGCGGGAGGGTTTCTAGCTCCTACAATGAGCAGTTCTTC. This gives the protein CASSSRTSGRVSSSYNEQFF. Based on the CDR3 plus reference TRBV11-2 and TRBJ2-1, the full variable domain is EAGVAQSPRYKIIEKRQSVAFWCNPISGHATLYWYQQILGQGPKLLIQFQNNGVVDDSQLPKDRFSAERLKGVDSTLKIQPAKLEDSAVYLCASSSRTSGRVSSSYNEQFFGPGTRLTVL.

The chain combines TRBV5-1 with TRBJ1-6; D remains unclear. Trimming shortened V by 4 bases and J by 5 bases, and 10 bases separated the two germline ends. The V gene's germline CDR1 is SGHRS and CDR2 YFSETQ. The CDR3 is 14 residues long. The CDR3 coding sequence is TGCGCCAGCAGCCTCCGCGGGGATAATTCACCCCTCCACTTT. It specifies CASSLRGDNSPLHF.

The rearrangement uses TRBV4-3 and TRBJ2-2; 9 bases map to TRBD2. Germline CDR1 and CDR2: LGHNA and YSLEER. The V and J ends lost 0 bases and 3 bases, in that order; junction bases with no gene match: 5. CDR3 length: 17 residues. CDR3 DNA sequence: TGCGCCAGCAGCCAAGATGCGGGAGGGCGGCACACCGGGGAGCTGTTTTTT. It encodes CASSQDAGGRHTGELFF.

The chain recombines TRBV5-1 with TRBJ2-7, with D tentatively TRBD1 or TRBD2 (5 bases each). V was shortened by 4 bases and J by 3 bases, with 11 bases between the two germline ends. Germline V lookup: CDR1 SGHRS, CDR2 YFSETQ. The length of the CDR3 is 13 residues. CDR3 in DNA: TGCGCCAGCAGCCGAGAGGGGCGCTACGAGCAGTACTTC. Protein: CASSREGRYEQYF.

The chain recombines TRBV12-3 or TRBV12-4 with TRBJ2-6, with D possibly TRBD1 on 6 matching bases. With 7 bases removed from V and 0 bases from J, the gap between germline ends came to 16 bases. This CDR3 region has 17 residues. CDR3 sequence reads: CASMPDRYSSGANVLTF. CDR3 DNA: TGTGCCAGCATGCCCGACAGGTACAGCTCTGGGGCCAACGTCCTGACTTTC.

There are a few counts of this clonotype. The V call is TRBV7-8, the J call TRBJ2-1; 7 nucleotides align to TRBD2. The CDR3 length is 12 residues. Germline V gene data show CDR1 as SGHVS and CDR2 as FQNEAQ. J gave up 15 bases and V 3 bases, and 8 bases lay outside the gene matches. The CDR3 nucleotides read TGTGCCAGCAGCTTCCCTAGCGGTCGGGTGTTCTTC. Amino acids: CASSFPSGRVFF.

This sequence joins TRBV12-3 or TRBV12-4 and TRBJ1-2, with D unclear. Trimming pared 5 bases from V and 3 bases from J, leaving 13 bases between. CDR3 length equals 14 residues. CDR3 sequence reads: CASSPRIFDYGYTF. The CDR3, as DNA: TGTGCCAGCAGTCCCCGGATTTTCGACTATGGCTACACCTTC.

This clonotype appeared a few times. The chain combines TRBV20-1 with TRBJ2-1; 13 bases match TRBD2. This CDR3 is 14 amino acids long. Germline loops: CDR1 DFQATT, CDR2 SNEGSKA (reference sequence). V dropped 6 bases and J dropped 5; count of bases not matched to a gene: 4. This CDR3 reads CSAQGLAGHNEQFF. In DNA form, the CDR3 reads TGCAGTGCCCAGGGACTAGCGGGACACAATGAGCAGTTCTTC.

The V and J genes are TRBV7-9 and TRBJ2-3, with 9 bases fitting TRBD2. Losses at the gene ends were 0 bases for V and 6 bases for J; bases not matched to a gene: 4. The germline CDR1 and CDR2 sequences are SEHNR and FQNEAQ (reference sequence). The CDR3 has 15 amino acids. The CDR3 DNA sequence: TGTGCCAGCAGCTTAGCTAGCGGGAGTAAGGATACGCAGTATTTT. Translation gives CASSLASGSKDTQYF.

The chain employs TRBV3-1 and TRBJ2-2, with 10 bases lining up with TRBD2. V dropped 4 bases and J dropped 2; count of bases not matched to a gene: 7. The CDR3 is 17 residues long. Germline V CDR1 and CDR2: LGHDT, YNNKEL (reference sequence). The DNA of the CDR3 is TGTGCCAGCAGCCCTTCTAGCGGGAGCGTTAACACCGGGGAGCTGTTTTTT. As protein: CASSPSSGSVNTGELFF.

This clonotype was seen more than once but under ten times. V usage is TRBV6-2 or TRBV6-3 and J usage is TRBJ2-4; 7 bases line up with TRBD1. The germline V gene has CDR1 MNHEY and CDR2 SVGEGT. CDR3 size: 14 residues. The V gene end was trimmed by 6 bases and the J gene end by 6 bases; junction bases not matched to a gene: 8. CDR3 sequence reads: CASSRGQVGNIQYF. The CDR3 DNA reads as TGTGCCAGCAGCCGCGGACAGGTTGGAAACATTCAGTACTTC.

The chain is built from TRBV20-1 and TRBJ2-7, with 7 bases lining up with TRBD1. There are 14 residues in the CDR3. J was trimmed by 6 bases and V by 2 bases; bases with no gene match: 10. Germline V gene lookup returns CDR1 DFQATT and CDR2 SNEGSKA (reference sequence). The CDR3 loop is CSARHGGNRGEQYF. The CDR3 DNA follows: TGCAGTGCTAGACACGGAGGAAACAGGGGCGAGCAGTACTTC.

This clonotype occurred a few times. As DNA, the CDR3 is TGTGCCAGCAGTCCTATAGCGATTAGTAATGAGCAGTTCTTC. It yields the protein CASSPIAISNEQFF. The V gene is TRBV6-4, the J gene TRBJ2-1; D is perhaps TRBD2 (5 bases). Trimming took 5 bases from V and 7 from J, leaving 15 bases between them. CDR1 and CDR2 (germline): MRHNA, SNTAGT. The CDR3 length is 14 residues.

This clonotype was seen at least ten times. The rearrangement links TRBV29-1 to TRBJ2-5; D could derive from TRBD1 or TRBD2 (7 bases each). From germline, CDR1 is SQVTM and CDR2 ANQGSEA. This CDR3 region has 17 residues. Trimming took off 5 bases at V and 5 bases at J, with 27 bases between the two ends. The CDR3 sequence is CSVRQQGLGGSRETQYF. Here the CDR3 DNA reads TGCAGCGTTCGCCAACAGGGGTTAGGCGGGAGCAGGGAGACCCAGTACTTC. Complete variable domain (other parts from reference TRBV29-1 and TRBJ2-5): SAVISQKPSRDICQRGTSLTIQCQVDSQVTMMFWYRQQPGQSLTLIATANQGSEATYESGFVIDKFPISRPNLTFSTLTVSNMSPEDSSIYLCSVRQQGLGGSRETQYFGPGTRLLVL.